These 2 T cell receptor beta chains came from one sample sequenced in a study of T-cell memory formation after mild COVID-19. TCRdb recomputed calls from the 5' RACE reads with MiXCR, one row per CDR3 protein. The repertoire includes under 200,000 distinct CDR3 sequences, 11% of them detected once, and less than 4% sits in the top ten. The sequenced material came from PBMCs or a T cell subset sorted from them (not recorded which). These receptors were obtained from a man aged 18 to 29 who had mild COVID-19 (a few samples of this study predate the infection). Cell type and time point are not known.

This rearrangement joins TRBV11-2 to TRBJ2-3; 9 bases agree with TRBD2. V lost 5 bases and J lost 6; bases outside the gene matches: 9. CDR1 is SGHAT and CDR2 is FQNNGV in the germline V gene. The CDR3 is made up of 15 amino acids. The CDR3 is CASSPLASGADTQYF. CDR3 nucleotide sequence: TGTGCCAGCAGCCCCTTGGCTAGCGGGGCCGATACGCAGTATTTT.

The chain couples TRBV10-3 to TRBJ2-3; D possibly corresponds to TRBD1 (7 bases). V gave up 4 bases and J gave up 5 bases, with 16 bases separating them. The V gene's germline CDR1 is ENHRY and CDR2 SYGVKD. The CDR3 has 15 amino acids. CDR3 bases: TGTGCCATCAGTGCTCAGGGGGGACGCAGAGATACGCAGTATTTT. Its translation: CAISAQGGRRDTQYF.